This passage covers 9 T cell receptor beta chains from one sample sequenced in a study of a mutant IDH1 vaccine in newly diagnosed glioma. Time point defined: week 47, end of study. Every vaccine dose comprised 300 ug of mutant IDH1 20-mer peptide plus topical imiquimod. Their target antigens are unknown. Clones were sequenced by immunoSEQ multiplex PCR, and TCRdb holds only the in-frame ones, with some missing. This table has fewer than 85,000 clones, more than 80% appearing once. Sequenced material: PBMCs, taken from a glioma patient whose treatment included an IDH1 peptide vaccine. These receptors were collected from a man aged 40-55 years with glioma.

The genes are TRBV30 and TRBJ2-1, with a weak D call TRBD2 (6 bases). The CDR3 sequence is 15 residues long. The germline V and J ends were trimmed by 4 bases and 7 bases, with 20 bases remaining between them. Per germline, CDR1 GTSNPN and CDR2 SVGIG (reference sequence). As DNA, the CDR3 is TGTGCCTGGATGGACGGTCGGGAGATAATGAATGAGCAGTTCTTC. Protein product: CAWMDGREIMNEQFF.

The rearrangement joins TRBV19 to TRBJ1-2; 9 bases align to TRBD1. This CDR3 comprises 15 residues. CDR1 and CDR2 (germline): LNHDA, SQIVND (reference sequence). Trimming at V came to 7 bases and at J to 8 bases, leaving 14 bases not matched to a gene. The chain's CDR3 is CASTQTGGALRGYTF. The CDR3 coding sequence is TGTGCCAGTACTCAAACAGGGGGCGCGTTACGGGGCTACACCTTC.

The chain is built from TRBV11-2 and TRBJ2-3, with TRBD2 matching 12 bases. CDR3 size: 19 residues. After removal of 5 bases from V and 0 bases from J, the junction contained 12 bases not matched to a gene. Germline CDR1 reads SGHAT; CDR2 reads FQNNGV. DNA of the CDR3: TGTGCCAGCAGCCCCAGAGGGCCCGGACTAGCGGGGAGCACAGATACGCAGTATTTT. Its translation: CASSPRGPGLAGSTDTQYF.

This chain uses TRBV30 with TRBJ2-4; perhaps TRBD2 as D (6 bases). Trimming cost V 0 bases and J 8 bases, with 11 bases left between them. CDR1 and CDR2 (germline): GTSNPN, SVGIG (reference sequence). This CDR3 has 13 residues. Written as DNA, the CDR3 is TGTGCCTGGAGTGTATACGGCGGGGACATTCAGTACTTC. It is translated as CAWSVYGGDIQYF.

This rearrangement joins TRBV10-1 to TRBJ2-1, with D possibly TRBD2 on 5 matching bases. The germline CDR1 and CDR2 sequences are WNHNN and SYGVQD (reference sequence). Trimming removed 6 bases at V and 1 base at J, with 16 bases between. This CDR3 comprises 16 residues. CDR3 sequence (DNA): TGCGCCAGCAGGGGCCGGAGCGGTATATCCTACAATGAGCAGTTCTTC. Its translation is CASRGRSGISYNEQFF.

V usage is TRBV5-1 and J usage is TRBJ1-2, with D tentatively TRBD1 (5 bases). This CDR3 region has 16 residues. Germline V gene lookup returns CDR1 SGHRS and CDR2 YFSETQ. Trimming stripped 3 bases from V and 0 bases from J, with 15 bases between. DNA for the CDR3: TGCGCCAGCAGCTCTGGGGGGAGTTTTTCTAACTATGGCTACACCTTC. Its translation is CASSSGGSFSNYGYTF. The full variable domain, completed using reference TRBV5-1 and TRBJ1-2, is KAGVTQTPRYLIKTRGQQVTLSCSPISGHRSVSWYQQTPGQGLQFLFEYFSETQRNKGNFPGRFSGRQFSNSRSEMNVSTLELGDSALYLCASSSGGSFSNYGYTFGSGTRLTVV.

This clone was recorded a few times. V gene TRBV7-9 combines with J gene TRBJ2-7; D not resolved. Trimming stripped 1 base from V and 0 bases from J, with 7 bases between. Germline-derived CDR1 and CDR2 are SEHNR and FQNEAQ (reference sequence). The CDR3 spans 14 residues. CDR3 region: CASSLGSLSYEQYF. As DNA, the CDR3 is TGTGCCAGCAGCTTAGGCAGCCTCTCCTACGAGCAGTACTTC.

The CDR3 loop reads CASSVDGVGGEQYF. The DNA for the CDR3 is TGTGCCAGCAGCGTAGACGGGGTAGGGGGTGAGCAGTACTTC. The J gene is TRBJ2-7, the V gene TRBV9; D perhaps matches TRBD1 (6 bases). The CDR3 loop spans 14 amino acids. V lost 0 bases and J lost 7, with 14 bases in between. From germline, CDR1 is SGDLS and CDR2 YYNGEE.

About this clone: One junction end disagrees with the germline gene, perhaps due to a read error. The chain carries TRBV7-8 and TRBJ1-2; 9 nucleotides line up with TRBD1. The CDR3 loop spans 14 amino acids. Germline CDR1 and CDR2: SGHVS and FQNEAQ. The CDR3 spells CAGSFWTGVKGYTF. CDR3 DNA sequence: TGTGCCGGCAGTTTCTGGACAGGGGTTAAGGGCTACACCTTC.